Given below is one T cell receptor beta chain in context. A read error likely explains this, since a far larger clone differs by one base. The sample belongs to a study of shared clonotypes between healthy human individuals. Healthy and HIV-negative, the adult donors had no recent acute infections or vaccinations. The genomic DNA of each subset was split evenly across several immunoSEQ plates. Methods used by the authors: From ImmunoSEQ came sequences covering only the junction and carrying no quality scores, so filtering differed. The repertoire was sequenced with immunoSEQ multiplex PCR; TCRdb's copy has only in-frame clones and lacks some. V, J and clone size are those of that table, while D and trimming were read from the DNA. The data contain fewer than 600,000 clones, approximately 80% of them singletons. Sequencing was carried out using PBMCs. This TCR came from a woman aged 40 to 50 in good health. Some clones in this sample may be carry-over from other donors' samples.

CDR3 sequence: CASSRDNAEAFF. CDR3 in DNA: TGTGCCAGCAGTAGGGACAACGCCGAAGCTTTCTTT. This chain links TRBV6-5 with TRBJ1-1; the D gene is possibly TRBD1 (6 bases). The germline V gene encodes CDR1 MNHEY and CDR2 SVGAGI. Trimming stripped 5 bases from V and 8 bases from J, with 12 bases between. This CDR3 is 12 amino acids long.